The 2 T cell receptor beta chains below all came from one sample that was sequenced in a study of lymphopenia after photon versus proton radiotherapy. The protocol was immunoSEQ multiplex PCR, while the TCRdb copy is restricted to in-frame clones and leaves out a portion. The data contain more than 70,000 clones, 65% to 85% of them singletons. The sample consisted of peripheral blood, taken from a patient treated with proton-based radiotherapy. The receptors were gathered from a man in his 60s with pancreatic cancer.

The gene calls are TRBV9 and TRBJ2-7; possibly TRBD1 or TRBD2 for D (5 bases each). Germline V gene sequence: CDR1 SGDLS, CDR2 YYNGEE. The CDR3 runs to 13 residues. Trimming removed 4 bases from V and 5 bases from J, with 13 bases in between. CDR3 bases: TGTGCCAGCAGCTGGGGGATTGTGGACGAGCAGTACTTC. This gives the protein CASSWGIVDEQYF.

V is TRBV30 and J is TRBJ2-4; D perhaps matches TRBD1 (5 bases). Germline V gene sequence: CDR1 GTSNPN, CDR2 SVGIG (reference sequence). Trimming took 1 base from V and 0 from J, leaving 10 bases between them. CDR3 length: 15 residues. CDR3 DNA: TGTGCCTGGAGTGCGACAGCAGTAGCCAAAAACATTCAGTACTTC. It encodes CAWSATAVAKNIQYF. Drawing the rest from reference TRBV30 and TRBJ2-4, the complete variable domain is SQTIHQWPATLVQPVGSPLSLECTVEGTSNPNLYWYRQAAGRGLQLLFYSVGIGQISSEVPQNLSASRPQDRQFILSSKKLLLSDSGFYLCAWSATAVAKNIQYFGAGTRLSVL.